The rows below give T cell receptor beta chains drawn from one sample of a study of identical twins. Each CDR3 protein is one row after TCRdb ran MiXCR on the 5' RACE reads. The data show 520,000 or so distinct CDR3 sequences, with around 20% seen just once and about 0.91% held by the top ten. These same records also appear under a second study, on T cells expressing NK-cell markers.

Input material: CD4+ T cells sorted from blood. Receptors originate from a woman under 30 in good health. CDR3s include the opening cysteine and the closing phenylalanine or tryptophan. D genes are given only for firm matches. Part of the rows lack a size; the others show once, few, many or a class for expanded clones.

j_gene,len,abundance,v_gene,d_gene,CDR3aa,CDR3nt
TRBJ2-1,16,few,TRBV5-1,TRBD2,CASSPTTSGRANEQFF,TGCGCCAGCAGCCCTACGACTAGCGGGAGGGCTAATGAGCAGTTCTTC
TRBJ1-2,12,.,TRBV6-5,.,CASTRPGYGYTF,TGTGCCAGCACTAGGCCGGGGTATGGCTACACCTTC
TRBJ1-6,15,few,TRBV4-3,.,CASSQVRGSRSPLHF,TGCGCCAGCAGCCAAGTTAGAGGGTCTCGGTCACCCCTCCACTTT
TRBJ2-2,17,.,TRBV6-1,TRBD2,CASSPYSGSQKTGELFF,TGTGCCAGCAGCCCTTATAGCGGGAGTCAAAAAACCGGGGAGCTGTTTTTT
TRBJ2-3,15,.,TRBV20-1,.,CSATLFGGSTDTQYF,TGCAGTGCCACCCTTTTTGGGGGAAGCACAGATACGCAGTATTTT
TRBJ1-6,14,few,TRBV6-1,.,CASRSFGSRSPLHF,TGTGCCAGCAGATCCTTCGGTAGCCGTTCACCCCTCCACTTT
TRBJ2-1,12,few,TRBV5-1,.,CASSLDPNEQFF,TGCGCCAGCAGCTTGGACCCCAATGAGCAGTTCTTC
TRBJ1-2,15,few,TRBV5-1,.,CASSLGTADSYGYTF,TGCGCCAGCAGCTTGGGTACAGCAGATAGCTATGGCTACACCTTC
TRBJ2-1,15,few,TRBV11-2,.,CASSPQRVSGNEQFF,TGTGCCAGCAGCCCTCAGCGGGTCTCCGGGAATGAGCAGTTCTTC
TRBJ2-1,14,few,TRBV7-9,.,CASSSGFGDNEQFF,TGTGCCAGCAGTTCAGGGTTCGGCGACAATGAGCAGTTCTTC
TRBJ2-7,15,.,TRBV5-6,.,CASSLRASGPLEQYF,TGTGCCAGCAGCTTGAGGGCGAGCGGGCCCCTCGAGCAGTACTTC
TRBJ2-2,14,few,TRBV3-1,.,CASSQGVQTGELFF,TGTGCCAGCAGCCAAGGTGTCCAAACCGGGGAGCTGTTTTTT
TRBJ2-1,16,few,TRBV10-3,TRBD2,CAISGTGTSGSNEQFF,TGTGCCATCAGTGGTACCGGGACTAGCGGGAGTAATGAGCAGTTCTTC
TRBJ2-2,14,few,TRBV5-1,.,CASRPGELAGELFF,TGCGCCAGCCGCCCCGGGGAACTGGCCGGGGAGCTGTTTTTT
TRBJ2-2,16,once,TRBV7-2,TRBD2,CASSSRTSAPTGELFF,TGTGCCAGCAGCTCTCGGACTAGCGCCCCCACCGGGGAGCTGTTTTTT
TRBJ2-4,13,.,TRBV20-1,.,CSARDLGENIQYF,TGCAGTGCTAGAGATCTGGGGGAGAACATTCAGTACTTC
TRBJ1-1,12,.,TRBV6-5,.,CASGGQFTEAFF,TGTGCCAGCGGTGGACAGTTCACTGAAGCTTTCTTT
TRBJ1-1,15,.,TRBV10-3,.,CAISESGGVWTEAFF,TGTGCCATCAGTGAGTCGGGGGGAGTATGGACTGAAGCTTTCTTT
TRBJ2-1,15,.,TRBV20-1,.,CSAPPPGNRYNEQFF,TGCAGTGCCCCACCGCCAGGGAATAGGTACAATGAGCAGTTCTTC
TRBJ2-2,15,.,TRBV7-2,.,CASSPEGIGTGELFF,TGTGCCAGCAGCCCCGAGGGCATTGGAACCGGGGAGCTGTTTTTT
TRBJ2-1,12,.,TRBV15,.,CATSRGDGEQFF,TGTGCCACCAGCAGGGGGGACGGTGAGCAGTTCTTC
TRBJ2-7,13,few,TRBV18,.,CASSPQNRDEQYF,TGTGCCAGCTCACCGCAGAACAGGGACGAGCAGTACTTC
TRBJ2-1,14,few,TRBV6-1,TRBD2,CASSLSGRADEQFF,TGTGCCAGCAGTCTTAGCGGGAGGGCAGATGAGCAGTTCTTC
TRBJ1-1,10,many,TRBV29-1,.,CSAMNTEAFF,TGCAGCGCTATGAACACTGAAGCTTTCTTT
TRBJ2-1,11,many,TRBV12-3/TRBV12-4,.,CASGGYNEQFF,TGTGCCAGCGGGGGCTACAATGAGCAGTTCTTC
TRBJ1-5,12,few,TRBV11-1,.,CASSVDNQPQHF,TGTGCCAGCAGCGTAGACAATCAGCCCCAGCATTTT
TRBJ2-7,15,few,TRBV10-2,TRBD2,CASSTGTSSTYEQYF,TGCGCCAGCAGTACGGGGACTAGCAGCACCTACGAGCAGTACTTC
TRBJ1-6,20,few,TRBV6-2/TRBV6-3,.,CASSYSRGPRGEVDNSPLHF,TGTGCCAGCAGTTACTCGCGGGGCCCGAGGGGAGAAGTAGATAATTCACCCCTCCACTTT
TRBJ2-5,16,.,TRBV5-1,.,CASSLVWGRARETQYF,TGCGCCAGCAGCTTGGTTTGGGGCAGGGCGAGAGAGACCCAGTACTTC
TRBJ2-1,11,.,TRBV6-2/TRBV6-3,.,CASSRLEEQFF,TGTGCCAGCAGCCGCCTCGAGGAGCAGTTCTTC
TRBJ2-5,14,.,TRBV7-3,TRBD1,CASSLRVTGRTQYF,TGTGCCAGCAGCTTAAGAGTGACAGGGAGGACCCAGTACTTC
TRBJ1-3,14,.,TRBV12-3/TRBV12-4,.,CASRRGNSGNTIYF,TGTGCCAGCAGGAGGGGTAATTCTGGAAACACCATATATTTT
TRBJ2-7,15,.,TRBV14,.,CASSQGPPSLGEQYF,TGTGCCAGCAGCCAAGGTCCGCCCTCTTTAGGGGAGCAGTACTTC
TRBJ1-2,12,few,TRBV7-9,.,CASSLASQDYQF,TGTGCCAGCAGCTTAGCCTCCCAGGACTATCAATTC
TRBJ2-5,13,few,TRBV20-1,.,CSASPDGKETQYF,TGCAGTGCTAGCCCTGACGGAAAAGAGACCCAGTACTTC
TRBJ2-5,14,.,TRBV12-3/TRBV12-4,.,CASSLRFGGETQYF,TGTGCCAGCAGTTTGAGGTTTGGGGGGGAGACCCAGTACTTC
TRBJ2-3,13,.,TRBV20-1,.,CSARGHTTDTQYF,TGCAGTGCTAGAGGGCACACCACAGATACGCAGTATTTT
TRBJ2-5,15,few,TRBV3-1,.,CASSQEEGQQETQYF,TGTGCCAGCAGCCAAGAGGAGGGACAGCAAGAGACCCAGTACTTC
TRBJ2-7,14,.,TRBV20-1,.,CSAEGLSSSYEQYF,TGCAGTGCTGAAGGACTGTCGAGCTCCTACGAGCAGTACTTC
TRBJ2-3,17,few,TRBV5-5,.,CASSLAPLPSSTDTQYF,TGTGCCAGCAGCTTGGCGCCTCTGCCCTCTAGCACAGATACGCAGTATTTT
TRBJ1-5,14,few,TRBV4-3,.,CASSQETSGQPQHF,TGCGCCAGCAGCCAAGAGACCAGTGGCCAGCCCCAGCATTTT
TRBJ2-5,13,.,TRBV20-1,.,CSATLSGVETQYF,TGCAGTGCCACACTCAGTGGGGTGGAGACCCAGTACTTC